Listed below are T cell receptor beta chains from one sample, sequenced in a study of cytomegalovirus exposure and HLA in healthy donors. Data came from immunoSEQ multiplex PCR; TCRdb stores just in-frame clones and leaves some out. The sample's table shows about 88,000 clones. Sequenced: PBMCs. These receptors all come from a girl under 18 in good health and CMV-seropositive. Both conserved end residues are part of each CDR3. A D gene is named only where the DNA matches it firmly. The size entry is marked missing in some rows and otherwise reads once, few, many or a size class.

d_call: NA
v_call: TRBV7-6
clone_size: NA
j_call: TRBJ2-1
cdr3_nt: TGTGCCAGCAGCTTTCTCACCGGCGACAGCCACAATGAGCAGTTCTTC
cdr3_aa: CASSFLTGDSHNEQFF

d_call: NA
v_call: TRBV11-2
clone_size: NA
j_call: TRBJ1-2
cdr3_nt: TGTGCCAGCAGCTCTAATCAATATGGCTACACCTTC
cdr3_aa: CASSSNQYGYTF

d_call: TRBD1
v_call: TRBV11-3
clone_size: NA
j_call: TRBJ1-3
cdr3_nt: TGTGCCAGCAGCCCACACCGGGACAGGGGCATCTTGTTCGGAAACACCATATATTTT
cdr3_aa: CASSPHRDRGILFGNTIYF

d_call: NA
v_call: TRBV15
clone_size: NA
j_call: TRBJ1-5
cdr3_nt: TGTGCCACCAGCGGAGGAGGTTTTAAGCAGCCCCAGCATTTT
cdr3_aa: CATSGGGFKQPQHF

d_call: TRBD1
v_call: TRBV7-9
clone_size: NA
j_call: TRBJ2-7
cdr3_nt: TGTGCCAGCTTAGGGTTGGGGACAGGCCACGGGCCCTACGAGCAGTACTTC
cdr3_aa: CASLGLGTGHGPYEQYF

d_call: TRBD2
v_call: TRBV29-1
clone_size: NA
j_call: TRBJ2-3
cdr3_nt: TGCAGCGTCCGCGGACTAGCGGGGTCCACAGATACGCAGTATTTT
cdr3_aa: CSVRGLAGSTDTQYF

d_call: NA
v_call: TRBV29-1
clone_size: NA
j_call: TRBJ1-1
cdr3_nt: TGCAGCGTTGAACCAGGCCAGTCCCTGAACACTGAAGCTTTCTTT
cdr3_aa: CSVEPGQSLNTEAFF

d_call: NA
v_call: TRBV7-2
clone_size: NA
j_call: TRBJ2-3
cdr3_nt: TGTGCCAGCACCTGGGGGCATGTTAGCACAGATACGCAGTATTTT
cdr3_aa: CASTWGHVSTDTQYF

d_call: TRBD2
v_call: TRBV4-2
clone_size: NA
j_call: TRBJ2-2
cdr3_nt: TGTGCCAGCAGCCAAGACCCTAGCGGGGCCGGGGAGCTGTTTTTT
cdr3_aa: CASSQDPSGAGELFF

d_call: TRBD1
v_call: TRBV7-6
clone_size: NA
j_call: TRBJ2-5
cdr3_nt: TGTGCCAGCAGCACCCGGACAGGGCGAGAGACCCAGTACTTC
cdr3_aa: CASSTRTGRETQYF

d_call: TRBD1
v_call: TRBV5-1
clone_size: NA
j_call: TRBJ1-1
cdr3_nt: TGCGCCAGCAGCGTAGGAGGGGGACAGGGTAAAGCTTTCTTT
cdr3_aa: CASSVGGGQGKAFF

d_call: NA
v_call: TRBV13
clone_size: NA
j_call: TRBJ2-7
cdr3_nt: TGTGCCAGCAGCTCCCTCCTACAGGGAGACGAGCAGTACTTC
cdr3_aa: CASSSLLQGDEQYF

d_call: NA
v_call: TRBV4-3
clone_size: NA
j_call: TRBJ2-3
cdr3_nt: TGCGCCAGCAGCCAAGTCCGCAACCTTGTCCCTGCGGCAGATACGCAGTATTTT
cdr3_aa: CASSQVRNLVPAADTQYF

d_call: TRBD2
v_call: TRBV4-2
clone_size: NA
j_call: TRBJ2-5
cdr3_nt: TGTGCCAGCAGACCCGCAGCGGGGGATACCCAGTACTTC
cdr3_aa: CASRPAAGDTQYF

d_call: NA
v_call: TRBV6-5
clone_size: NA
j_call: TRBJ1-5
cdr3_nt: TGTGCCAGCAGTTCCGAGGGAGGGGGCAATCAGCCCCAGCATTTT
cdr3_aa: CASSSEGGGNQPQHF

d_call: TRBD2
v_call: TRBV29-1
clone_size: NA
j_call: TRBJ2-1
cdr3_nt: TGCAGCGTTGACCCCTACTTGACTAGCGGGGGGCCTAATGAGCAGTTCTTC
cdr3_aa: CSVDPYLTSGGPNEQFF

d_call: NA
v_call: TRBV14
clone_size: NA
j_call: TRBJ2-5
cdr3_nt: TGTGCCAGCAGCCGTCAGGGACTGAAAGAGACCCAGTACTTC
cdr3_aa: CASSRQGLKETQYF

d_call: TRBD2
v_call: TRBV4-1
clone_size: NA
j_call: TRBJ2-3
cdr3_nt: TGCGCCAGCAGCCAAGACGCGACTAGCGGCACAGATACGCAGTATTTT
cdr3_aa: CASSQDATSGTDTQYF

d_call: NA
v_call: TRBV10-2
clone_size: NA
j_call: TRBJ1-2
cdr3_nt: TGCGCCAGCAGTGAGTTCGTCAGAAACTATGGCTACACCTTC
cdr3_aa: CASSEFVRNYGYTF

d_call: TRBD2
v_call: TRBV5-4
clone_size: NA
j_call: TRBJ2-1
cdr3_nt: TGTGCCAGCAGCCGGTTTAGCGGGGGGGCCGACAATGAGCAGTTCTTC
cdr3_aa: CASSRFSGGADNEQFF

d_call: TRBD1
v_call: TRBV15
clone_size: NA
j_call: TRBJ1-1
cdr3_nt: TGTGCCACCAGCAGTCGGGACAGGGTGAACACTGAAGCTTTCTTT
cdr3_aa: CATSSRDRVNTEAFF

d_call: TRBD1
v_call: TRBV6-5
clone_size: NA
j_call: TRBJ1-1
cdr3_nt: TGTGCCAGCAGTCCACCGGGACAGTTGGTCACTGAAGCTTTCTTT
cdr3_aa: CASSPPGQLVTEAFF

d_call: TRBD1
v_call: TRBV27
clone_size: NA
j_call: TRBJ1-5
cdr3_nt: TGTGCCAGCAGGCCGGGACAGGGGAACCAGCCCCAGCATTTT
cdr3_aa: CASRPGQGNQPQHF

d_call: TRBD2
v_call: TRBV11-3
clone_size: NA
j_call: TRBJ2-4
cdr3_nt: TGTGCCAGCAGCGCTCCCGGCAGACCGACCGGGGGGGGCAAAAACATTCAGTACTTC
cdr3_aa: CASSAPGRPTGGGKNIQYF

d_call: NA
v_call: TRBV27
clone_size: NA
j_call: TRBJ1-4
cdr3_nt: TGTGCCAGCAGTTTACTCGGGACAAGTAATGAAAAACTGTTTTTT
cdr3_aa: CASSLLGTSNEKLFF

d_call: NA
v_call: TRBV18
clone_size: NA
j_call: TRBJ1-5
cdr3_nt: TGTGCCAGCTCACCAAAGCAGGACAATCAGCCCCAGCATTTT
cdr3_aa: CASSPKQDNQPQHF

d_call: NA
v_call: TRBV19
clone_size: NA
j_call: TRBJ1-1
cdr3_nt: TGTGCCAGTAGTATAGGCGGGGCGGCCACTGAAGCTTTCTTT
cdr3_aa: CASSIGGAATEAFF

d_call: NA
v_call: TRBV2
clone_size: NA
j_call: TRBJ1-1
cdr3_nt: TGTGCCAGCAGAGGGGGGGGCAGGAGGAGCACTGAAGCTTTCTTT
cdr3_aa: CASRGGGRRSTEAFF

d_call: NA
v_call: TRBV5-1
clone_size: NA
j_call: TRBJ1-1
cdr3_nt: TGCGCCAGCAGCTTGGGCGGGGAACTGAACACTGAAGCTTTCTTT
cdr3_aa: CASSLGGELNTEAFF

d_call: NA
v_call: TRBV29-1
clone_size: NA
j_call: TRBJ1-1
cdr3_nt: TGCAGCGTTGACGCGGCTGTCACTGAAGCTTTCTTT
cdr3_aa: CSVDAAVTEAFF

d_call: TRBD1
v_call: TRBV2
clone_size: NA
j_call: TRBJ1-6
cdr3_nt: TGTGCCAGCAGTCCCGGGACAGGGTGGAATTCACCCCTCCACTTT
cdr3_aa: CASSPGTGWNSPLHF

d_call: NA
v_call: TRBV19
clone_size: NA
j_call: TRBJ2-3
cdr3_nt: TGTGCCAGCCTAGCGTCAGGGTTTCGCACAGATACGCAGTATTTT
cdr3_aa: CASLASGFRTDTQYF

d_call: TRBD1
v_call: TRBV18
clone_size: NA
j_call: TRBJ1-5
cdr3_nt: TGTGCCAGCTCACGGACAGGGGGCGACCAGCCCCAGCATTTT
cdr3_aa: CASSRTGGDQPQHF

d_call: NA
v_call: TRBV12-5
clone_size: NA
j_call: TRBJ1-2
cdr3_nt: TGTGCTAGTGGTCCGGGACTCCTCTACTATGGCTACACCTTC
cdr3_aa: CASGPGLLYYGYTF

d_call: NA
v_call: TRBV27
clone_size: NA
j_call: TRBJ2-7
cdr3_nt: TGTGCCAGCGGGGGGAGTGCCTACGAGCAGTACTTC
cdr3_aa: CASGGSAYEQYF

d_call: NA
v_call: TRBV11-3
clone_size: NA
j_call: TRBJ1-2
cdr3_nt: TGTGCCAGCAGCTTAAACGGGGGACCTGGCTACACCTTC
cdr3_aa: CASSLNGGPGYTF

d_call: TRBD2
v_call: TRBV18
clone_size: NA
j_call: TRBJ2-5
cdr3_nt: TGTGCCAGCTCACAAGGACTAGCGGAGACCCAGTACTTC
cdr3_aa: CASSQGLAETQYF

d_call: NA
v_call: TRBV4-1
clone_size: NA
j_call: TRBJ2-1
cdr3_nt: TGCGCCAGCAGCCAAGCAGGGGAAATACGGAATGAGCAGTTCTTC
cdr3_aa: CASSQAGEIRNEQFF

d_call: TRBD1
v_call: TRBV6-5
clone_size: medium-sized
j_call: TRBJ1-2
cdr3_nt: TGTGCCAGCAGCAACCCCGGGACAGGGGCAAATGGCTACACCTTC
cdr3_aa: CASSNPGTGANGYTF

d_call: NA
v_call: TRBV18
clone_size: NA
j_call: TRBJ2-3
cdr3_nt: TGTGCCAGCTCACCCGACGGGGGAGATACGCAGTATTTT
cdr3_aa: CASSPDGGDTQYF

d_call: NA
v_call: TRBV5-1
clone_size: NA
j_call: TRBJ2-5
cdr3_nt: TGCGCCAGCAGCTTGGCCTATGAGACCCAGTACTTC
cdr3_aa: CASSLAYETQYF

d_call: NA
v_call: TRBV27
clone_size: NA
j_call: TRBJ2-2
cdr3_nt: TGTGCCAGCATGGGACTTTTGAACACCGGGGAGCTGTTTTTT
cdr3_aa: CASMGLLNTGELFF